The 22 T cell receptor beta chains presented below share a single source sample, sequenced in a study of early T cells in non-severe SARS-CoV-2 infection. TCRdb recomputed calls from the 5' RACE reads with MiXCR, one row per CDR3 protein. This table has tens of thousands of distinct CDR3 sequences, 3.5% to 5.5% appearing once. The sample taken for sequencing was whole blood. The receptor source for this set is an adult who was a healthcare worker with PCR-confirmed SARS-CoV-2 infection or an uninfected control (not recorded which).

This clonotype was seen repeatedly, ten times or more. The chain links TRBV7-2 to TRBJ2-7, with no clear D. Germline values: CDR1 SGHTA, CDR2 FQGNSA. Trimming stripped 1 base from V and 6 bases from J, with 4 bases between. This CDR3 contains 11 residues. CDR3 in DNA: TGTGCCAGCAGCTTAGGCCGCGAGCAGTACTTC. It translates to CASSLGREQYF.

In this sample, this clonotype turned up a few times. V and J are TRBV5-1 and TRBJ2-1; 8 bases agree with TRBD1. The CDR3 is 16 residues long. Germline CDR1 and CDR2: SGHRS and YFSETQ. V dropped 0 bases and J dropped 7; count of bases not matched to a gene: 9. CDR3 protein: CASSLDGDRLFNEQFF. CDR3 in DNA: TGCGCCAGCAGCTTGGACGGGGACAGGTTGTTTAATGAGCAGTTCTTC.

In its sample, this clonotype was seen a few times. The chain links TRBV10-3 to TRBJ2-2, with TRBD2 matching 8 bases. Per germline, CDR1 ENHRY and CDR2 SYGVKD. The CDR3 totals 14 residues. With 4 bases clipped from V and 4 bases from J, the junction kept 2 bases outside the gene matches. Here the CDR3 reads CAISVGTSTGELFF. For the CDR3, the DNA is TGTGCCATCAGTGTAGGGACTAGCACCGGGGAGCTGTTTTTT.

This rearrangement joins TRBV19 to TRBJ1-5; D is unclear. Germline V lookup: CDR1 LNHDA, CDR2 SQIVND (reference sequence). The CDR3 has 11 amino acids. The ends were cut back, 3 bases at V and 4 bases at J, with 1 base in the middle. The CDR3 region is CASSMNQPQHF. The DNA for the CDR3 is TGTGCCAGTAGTATGAATCAGCCCCAGCATTTT. The entire variable domain, with the rest obtained from reference TRBV19 and TRBJ1-5, is as follows: DGGITQSPKYLFRKEGQNVTLSCEQNLNHDAMYWYRQDPGQGLRLIYYSQIVNDFQKGDIAEGYSVSREKKESFPLTVTSAQKNPTAFYLCASSMNQPQHFGDGTRLSIL.

This clonotype was picked up many times. V is TRBV19 and J is TRBJ2-7; D unresolved. The CDR3 has 15 residues. Germline V gene data show CDR1 as LNHDA and CDR2 as SQIVND (reference sequence). Trimming pared 0 bases from V and 0 bases from J, leaving 9 bases between. CDR3: CASSIDPASSYEQYF. CDR3 nucleotide sequence: TGTGCCAGTAGTATAGATCCTGCCAGCTCCTACGAGCAGTACTTC.

The table lists this clonotype with a few counts. The rearrangement joins TRBV5-1 to TRBJ2-1; D uncertain. The V end was cut by 2 bases, the J end by 4 bases, with 13 bases between. CDR1 is SGHRS and CDR2 is YFSETQ in the germline V gene. This CDR3 contains 15 residues. The CDR3 spells CASSFSDPFYNEQFF. CDR3 nucleotide sequence: TGCGCCAGCAGCTTCTCGGATCCCTTTTACAATGAGCAGTTCTTC.

This clonotype was recorded at least ten times. In nucleotides, the CDR3 is TGCAGTGCTAGAGATCTCGCTAGCGGGCCCTACGAGCAGTACTTC. It translates to CSARDLASGPYEQYF. The chain joins TRBV20-1 to TRBJ2-7, with TRBD2 matching 8 bases. With 0 bases clipped from V and 2 bases from J, the junction kept 6 bases outside the gene matches. The CDR3 totals 15 residues. The germline gives CDR1 DFQATT, CDR2 SNEGSKA (reference sequence).

Many counts were recorded for this clonotype. V and J are TRBV7-3 and TRBJ2-4; TRBD2 aligns across 11 bases. Germline CDR1 SGHTA, CDR2 FQGTGA. The CDR3 totals 15 residues. V lost 4 bases, J lost 7 bases, and 6 bases stayed unmatched. In DNA form, the CDR3 reads TGTGCCAGCAGCTCCCTTAGCGGGAGGGGGAACATTCAGTACTTC. Translation gives CASSSLSGRGNIQYF.

This clonotype appeared many times. This chain links TRBV10-1 with TRBJ2-3, with 11 bases identical to TRBD2. Germline trimming cut 3 bases from V and 3 bases from J; bases unmatched to any gene: 2. This CDR3 is built from 15 residues. Looked up from germline, CDR1 is WNHNN and CDR2 is SYGVQD (reference sequence). CDR3 bases: TGCGCCAGCAGTGAACTAGCGGGAGCAACAGATACGCAGTATTTT. This codes for CASSELAGATDTQYF.

This clonotype was counted at least ten times. The genes are TRBV19 and TRBJ1-2; D uncertain. The CDR3 contains 13 residues. Trimming took 9 bases from V and 2 from J, leaving 13 bases between them. Germline CDR1 LNHDA, CDR2 SQIVND (reference sequence). The chain's CDR3 is CASSSLVNYGYTF. The CDR3 bases are TGTGCCAGCAGTTCTCTGGTAAACTATGGCTACACCTTC.

This clonotype was detected a few times. The chain couples TRBV5-1 to TRBJ2-2, with D maybe TRBD1 (5 bases). The CDR3 consists of 17 residues. The germline V gene encodes CDR1 SGHRS and CDR2 YFSETQ. V was clipped by 0 bases and J by 0 bases, with 12 bases between them. For the CDR3, the DNA is TGCGCCAGCAGCTTGGCGGTCGGACACCCGAACACCGGGGAGCTGTTTTTT. Translation: CASSLAVGHPNTGELFF. Full variable domain (rest looked up from reference TRBV5-1 and TRBJ2-2): KAGVTQTPRYLIKTRGQQVTLSCSPISGHRSVSWYQQTPGQGLQFLFEYFSETQRNKGNFPGRFSGRQFSNSRSEMNVSTLELGDSALYLCASSLAVGHPNTGELFFGEGSRLTVL.

The CDR3 spells CATSDFEREGLFF. DNA of the CDR3: TGTGCCACCAGTGATTTTGAGCGGGAGGGTCTGTTCTTC. This chain joins TRBV24-1 and TRBJ2-1; 10 nucleotides line up with TRBD2. Germline lookup yields CDR1 KGHDR and CDR2 SFDVKD. V was clipped by 1 base and J by 15 bases; unmatched bases: 5. CDR3 length equals 13 residues.

This clonotype was counted at least ten times. This chain joins TRBV27 and TRBJ2-5, with 12 bases fitting TRBD2. Germline CDR1 reads MNHEY; CDR2 reads SMNVEV (reference sequence). The CDR3 consists of 16 residues. The ends lost 5 bases at V and 5 bases at J; junction bases unmatched: 9. CDR3 DNA sequence: TGTGCCAGCAGTCCAGCTAGCGGGAGGGCATGGGAGACCCAGTACTTC. As protein: CASSPASGRAWETQYF.

Concerning this clonotype itself: A read error may explain this, as a much larger clone is one base away. The J gene is TRBJ2-2, the V gene TRBV12-3 or TRBV12-4, with D unresolved. V was cut by 8 bases and J by 2 bases, with 12 bases left in between. The CDR3 sequence is 14 residues long. CDR3 sequence reads: CASCHVANTGELFF. In DNA, the CDR3 is TGTGCCAGCTGTCACGTGGCCAACACCGGGGAGCTGTTTTTT.

This clonotype appeared many times. The chain carries TRBV3-1 and TRBJ2-1; D uncertain. The CDR3 is 14 residues long. The germline CDR1 and CDR2 sequences are LGHDT and YNNKEL (reference sequence). V lost 2 bases, J lost 4 bases, and 9 bases lay in between. CDR3 amino acids: CASSQPSRYNEQFF. The CDR3 nucleotides read TGTGCCAGCAGCCAACCTAGTAGGTACAATGAGCAGTTCTTC.

A note on this clonotype: A much larger clonotype is one base distant, so this may be a read error. The V and J genes are TRBV12-3 or TRBV12-4 and TRBJ2-4; 7 nucleotides agree with TRBD2. The V and J ends lost 7 bases and 8 bases, in that order; junction bases with no gene match: 5. The CDR3 has 12 amino acids. CDR3 sequence reads: CASKPRGDIQYF. The CDR3 DNA reads TGTGCCAGCAAGCCCCGGGGGGACATTCAGTACTTC.

This clonotype was observed a handful of times. The V gene is TRBV6-5, the J gene TRBJ2-6, with 8 bases aligning to TRBD2. Germline V CDR1 and CDR2: MNHEY, SVGAGI. V lost 8 bases to trimming and J lost 7 bases; unmatched junction nucleotides: 4. This CDR3 has 13 residues. CDR3 DNA sequence: TGTGCCAGCCGGCGGGGGGAAGCCAACGTCCTGACTTTC. It is translated as CASRRGEANVLTF.

This clonotype occurred many times. As DNA, the CDR3 is TGTGCCAGCCTGAGCGGGAGTTTCAATATCGGGGAGCTGTTTTTT. Residues: CASLSGSFNIGELFF. The chain recombines TRBV25-1 with TRBJ2-2, with 8 bases fitting TRBD2. This CDR3 comprises 15 residues. Germline V gene sequence: CDR1 MGHDK, CDR2 SYGVNS. V trimming: 8 bases; J trimming: 7 bases; junction bases outside the gene matches: 12.

This clonotype was picked up many times. The V gene is TRBV2, the J gene TRBJ1-2; D is ambiguous. This CDR3 contains 14 residues. The germline V gene encodes CDR1 SNHLY and CDR2 FYNNEI. V gave up 8 bases and J gave up 7 bases, with 20 bases separating them. The CDR3 loop is CASHSDWSPIGYTF. In DNA, the CDR3 is TGTGCCAGCCATTCTGACTGGTCTCCCATTGGCTACACCTTC.

This clonotype was seen repeatedly, ten times or more. This chain connects TRBV14 to TRBJ1-2; D uncertain. Per germline, CDR1 SGHDN and CDR2 FVKESK. V shed 4 bases and J shed 4 bases, with 10 bases lying between them. The CDR3 is 13 amino acids. The CDR3 reads CASSPSTAYGYTF. CDR3 nucleotides: TGTGCCAGCAGCCCGAGCACAGCCTATGGCTACACCTTC.

A remark on this clonotype: One end of the junction is discordant with germline, which a read error may explain. The chain recombines TRBV29-1 with TRBJ2-2; 8 bases fit TRBD2. Germline V lookup: CDR1 SQVTM, CDR2 ANQGSEA. This CDR3 is 16 amino acids long. This CDR3 reads CSVRKGAGAKTGELFF. The CDR3, as DNA: TGCAGCGTTCGTAAGGGAGCGGGAGCGAAGACCGGGGAGCTGTTTTTT.

This clonotype was counted many times. This chain links TRBV2 with TRBJ2-7; maybe TRBD2 (5 bases). V was shortened by 6 bases and J by 3 bases, with 18 bases between the two germline ends. From germline, CDR1 is SNHLY and CDR2 FYNNEI. This CDR3 comprises 15 residues. Written as DNA, the CDR3 is TGTGCCAGCAGCCCCACGGACTCTTTCCGCTACGAGCAGTACTTC. As protein: CASSPTDSFRYEQYF.